Given below is one T cell receptor beta chain in context. Its antigen specificity is not known. The input lacks base qualities; no much larger clone sits a single base away. The V and J ends are trimmed by 1 base and 6 bases, leaving 10 bases between them. Based on the germline V gene, the CDR1 and CDR2 sequences are SGHDN and FVKESK. Spanning cysteine to phenylalanine, the CDR3 consists of 14 amino acids. This entry keeps only the CDR3 DNA: 42 bases, framed from base 1. The data were taken from a study of T cells in narcolepsy (dated by TCRdb to 2017 to 2018). Regarding the complete study: The study enrolled patients with narcolepsy type 1 or type 2 (NT1, NT2) together with healthy control donors. Autoreactive T cells targeting hypocretin neuron self-antigens (hypocretin, TRIB2) were sought in narcolepsy patients, and TCR Vbeta sequencing was used to track clonotypes in blood and CSF.

For TCR Vbeta sequencing, memory CD4+ T cells were sorted ex vivo from the peripheral blood of narcolepsy patients and healthy controls. Library method: the immunoSEQ multiplex PCR assay. Sourced from immuneACCESS, this table was stored by TCRdb with only in-frame sequences that have V and J called. A share of the clones is absent; for the studies checked, an unresolved V gene accounts for under half, and the remainder has no known explanation. This sample holds about 35,000 clones; 80% were observed only once. Roughly 1% of the sample belongs to the ten largest clones. What the authors observed across the whole study: Patients and controls had comparable numbers of sequenced blood memory CD4+ clonotypes, averaging about 39,494 and 33,354, respectively. In plots comparing CSF and blood CD4+ T cell clonotypes from the same patient, HCRT-specific and TRIB2-specific autoreactive clonotypes were highlighted. Autoreactive clonotypes were reported to be detected serially in the blood of the same patients and of different patients, but not in the blood of healthy controls. No sequences matching autoreactive T cell clones were contained in some blood memory CD4+ repertoires from patients and controls.

This TCR came from a human donor in good health. Sequencing was performed on memory (CD45RA-) CD4+ T cells from blood. According to the study, the label for this sample's cell subset or site signals: memory T cells sorted ex vivo from peripheral blood. The receptor chain draws on TRBV14 and TRBJ2-1; the D gene is unclear. This receptor has the CDR3 CASSQGHLLNEQFF. The nucleotides read TGTGCCAGCAGCCAAGGACATCTTCTCAATGAGCAGTTCTTC. The reference TRBV14 and TRBJ2-1 proteins fill in what lies around the CDR3, so the full variable domain reads EAGVTQFPSHSVIEKGQTVTLRCDPISGHDNLYWYRRVMGKEIKFLLHFVKESKQDESGMPNNRFLAERTGGTYSTLKVQPAELEDSGVYFCASSQGHLLNEQFFGPGTRLTVL.